This TCR beta chain emerged from a study of OX40 agonist ivuxolimab in advanced cancers. Study-wide background: Previous treatment with anti-PD-1, anti-PD-L1 or anti-CTLA-4 therapy was allowed; 30% to 50% had received some.

The CDR3 extends over 17 amino acids. V lost 6 bases, J lost 0 bases, and 18 bases lay in between. Per germline, CDR1 MDHEN and CDR2 SYDVKM. The assay was immunoSEQ multiplex PCR, and TCRdb's table has in-frame clones only and misses some. Of 43,000 or so clones in the sample, approximately 86% are singletons; the top ten hold under 40%. The chain combines TRBV28 with TRBJ1-5, with D possibly matching TRBD1 (6 bases). This material consisted of CD4+ or CD8+ T cells sorted from blood, taken in a trial of the OX40 agonist ivuxolimab. This TCR was recovered from an adult with an advanced solid tumor such as melanoma, head and neck, liver or kidney cancer. This CDR3 is CASSGLGAVHSNQPQHF. The DNA of the CDR3 is TGTGCCAGCAGCGGCTTGGGGGCGGTTCATAGCAATCAGCCCCAGCATTTT.